This paragraph reports one T cell receptor (beta chain). Its antigen is undetermined. This sample is drawn from a study of response to subunit inactivated influenza vaccine. The CDR3 covers 12 residues. CDR1 SEHNR and CDR2 FQNEAQ come from the germline V gene (reference sequence). Trimming took off 4 bases at V and 2 bases at J, with 6 bases between the two ends. One entry per CDR3 protein, called by TCRdb with MiXCR from the RT-PCR reads. The sample includes about 780,000 distinct CDR3 sequences, around 18% of them seen just once. Points from the study as a whole: The authors suggested that every seasonal influenza vaccination recruits few new T cells.

The rearrangement joins TRBV7-9 to TRBJ2-7; D not resolved. This sequence was found in a man aged 50 to 59 who received an inactivated influenza vaccine. Source: PBMCs from blood, taken more than 4 days after vaccination. The CDR3 sequence: CASSSNPYEQYF. The CDR3 DNA is TGTGCCAGCAGCTCCAACCCCTACGAGCAGTACTTC. Full variable domain (remainder filled in from reference TRBV7-9 and TRBJ2-7): DTGVSQNPRHKITKRGQNVTFRCDPISEHNRLYWYRQTLGQGPEFLTYFQNEAQLEKSRLLSDRFSAERPKGSFSTLEIQRTEQGDSAMYLCASSSNPYEQYFGPGTRLTVT.